This is a list of T cell receptor beta chains from one sample in a study of cytomegalovirus exposure and HLA in healthy donors. Here immunoSEQ multiplex PCR was the method, and the copy in TCRdb shows in-frame clones only, minus some. There are 95,000 to 100,000 clones in the sample; around 74% occur only once, and roughly 2% lies in the top ten. The sequenced sample was PBMCs. Receptors were obtained from a woman aged 40 to 50 in good health and CMV-seronegative. Both conserved end residues are part of each CDR3. Fields, in order: V gene, clone size, J gene, D gene, CDR3 protein, CDR3 DNA. The D gene is left open where the match is weak. Size tells how often a clone was seen (once, few, many) or the class of an expanded clone, and some rows leave it out.

>TRBV29-1|-|TRBJ2-7|TRBD1
CSVTRGLAYEQYF
TGCAGCGTTACAAGGGGGCTAGCCTACGAGCAGTACTTC
>TRBV29-1|-|TRBJ2-7|-
CSVGDTSYEQYF
TGCAGCGTCGGGGACACTTCCTACGAGCAGTACTTC
>TRBV4-1|few|TRBJ1-2|-
CASSQLSDIYGYTF
TGCGCCAGCAGCCAACTTTCGGACATCTATGGCTACACCTTC
>TRBV29-1|few|TRBJ2-3|TRBD2
CSVVPSGNTDTQYF
TGCAGCGTTGTACCTAGCGGGAACACAGATACGCAGTATTTT
>TRBV7-3|-|TRBJ2-6|-
CASSSPLSGANVLTF
TGTGCCAGCAGCTCCCCCCTATCTGGGGCCAACGTCCTGACTTTC
>TRBV6-5|once|TRBJ2-7|TRBD1
CASSSGTGEVYEQYF
TGTGCCAGCAGTTCCGGGACAGGGGAGGTCTACGAGCAGTACTTC
>TRBV11-2|few|TRBJ2-4|TRBD2
CASSLAGLSVNIQYF
TGTGCCAGCAGCTTAGCGGGACTATCTGTTAACATTCAGTACTTC
>TRBV7-9|-|TRBJ2-7|TRBD1
CASSSTGATISYEQYF
TGTGCCAGCAGCTCGACAGGGGCCACAATCTCCTACGAGCAGTACTTC
>TRBV7-9|once|TRBJ2-1|-
CASSIGPEQFF
TGTGCCAGCAGCATTGGCCCTGAGCAGTTCTTC
>TRBV27|-|TRBJ2-2|TRBD2
CASSMTSGFTGELFF
TGTGCCAGCAGTATGACTAGCGGGTTCACCGGGGAGCTGTTTTTT
>TRBV11-2|few|TRBJ2-7|TRBD1
CASSLTGVYAQYF
TGTGCCAGCAGCTTAACAGGGGTTTACGCGCAGTACTTC
>TRBV28|-|TRBJ1-5|-
CASSLRQINQPQHF
TGTGCCAGCAGTTTGCGGCAGATCAATCAGCCCCAGCATTTT
>TRBV29-1|-|TRBJ2-7|TRBD2
CSVELAGVYEQYF
TGCAGCGTTGAACTAGCGGGAGTGTACGAGCAGTACTTC
>TRBV7-2|-|TRBJ2-7|-
CASSSQRFGEQYF
TGTGCCAGCAGCTCCCAGCGTTTTGGGGAGCAGTACTTC
>TRBV28|-|TRBJ1-2|TRBD1
CASTPPAGGGGYTF
TGTGCCAGCACCCCCCCGGCAGGGGGAGGTGGCTACACCTTC
>TRBV30|-|TRBJ1-2|TRBD1
CAWSVRAGGYYGYTF
TGTGCCTGGAGTGTACGGGCAGGGGGCTACTATGGCTACACCTTC
>TRBV7-9|-|TRBJ2-7|-
CSSSLGPNEQYF
TGTTCCAGCAGCTTAGGGCCGAACGAGCAGTACTTC
>TRBV11-3|-|TRBJ2-1|TRBD2
CASSPGTSGTYNEQFF
TGTGCCAGCAGCCCCGGGACTAGCGGGACCTACAATGAGCAGTTCTTC
>TRBV28|-|TRBJ2-7|TRBD2
CASSFQLAGEGTTDEQYF
TGTGCCAGCAGTTTTCAACTAGCGGGAGAAGGTACGACGGACGAGCAGTACTTC
>TRBV4-3|once|TRBJ2-5|TRBD2
CASSQVLAGVEETQYF
TGCGCCAGCAGCCAAGTTCTAGCGGGGGTAGAAGAGACCCAGTACTTC
>TRBV7-9|few|TRBJ2-5|TRBD2
CSGGTNQETQYF
TGTTCCGGTGGGACTAACCAAGAGACCCAGTACTTC
>TRBV10-1|-|TRBJ2-1|-
CASSANSDKQFF
TGCGCCAGCAGCGCGAACTCAGACAAGCAGTTCTTC
>TRBV9|-|TRBJ2-7|TRBD2
CASSLTSGGHYEQYF
TGTGCCAGCAGCCTAACTAGCGGGGGCCACTACGAGCAGTACTTC
>TRBV19|few|TRBJ2-3|-
CASSKLVGATDTQYF
TGTGCCAGTAGTAAATTAGTGGGAGCAACAGATACGCAGTATTTT
>TRBV15|-|TRBJ1-1|-
CATSRDRSGGTEAFF
TGTGCCACCAGCAGAGATCGGTCGGGGGGCACTGAAGCTTTCTTT
>TRBV4-2|-|TRBJ1-1|-
CASSQILGSEAFF
TGTGCCAGCAGCCAAATCCTTGGCTCGGAAGCTTTCTTT
>TRBV7-9|-|TRBJ2-5|-
CASSVRGGLETQYF
TGTGCCAGCAGCGTGAGAGGGGGATTAGAGACCCAGTACTTC
>TRBV11-2|-|TRBJ2-7|-
CASSVGKRLHEQYF
TGTGCCAGCAGCGTAGGGAAGCGTCTCCACGAGCAGTACTTC
>TRBV29-1|-|TRBJ1-1|-
CSAEKGSGTEAFF
TGCAGCGCCGAGAAGGGGTCGGGCACTGAAGCTTTCTTT
>TRBV18|-|TRBJ1-3|-
CASSATSGNTIYF
TGTGCCAGCTCGGCAACCTCTGGAAACACCATATATTTT
>TRBV15|once|TRBJ1-5|-
CATSRDRLNQPQHF
TGTGCCACCAGCAGAGACAGACTGAATCAGCCCCAGCATTTT
>TRBV30|-|TRBJ1-4|TRBD1
CASNRGSTNEKLFF
TGTGCCTCCAACAGGGGGTCAACTAATGAAAAACTGTTTTTT
>TRBV2|-|TRBJ2-1|-
CASRAVSSYNEQFF
TGTGCCAGCAGAGCGGTGAGCTCCTACAATGAGCAGTTCTTC
>TRBV4-3|-|TRBJ2-2|-
CASSPTKAGSVTGELFF
TGCGCCAGCAGCCCAACTAAGGCAGGGTCTGTCACCGGGGAGCTGTTTTTT
>TRBV15|-|TRBJ1-1|TRBD1
CATSSTYRDRVIGTEAFF
TGTGCCACCAGCAGCACATATAGGGACAGGGTGATTGGCACTGAAGCTTTCTTT
>TRBV6-5|-|TRBJ2-7|TRBD1
CASTEMTGPFHEQYF
TGTGCCAGCACCGAAATGACAGGGCCCTTTCACGAGCAGTACTTC
>TRBV25-1|-|TRBJ1-5|-
CASSGTGDNQPQHF
TGTGCCAGCAGTGGAACGGGGGACAATCAGCCCCAGCATTTT